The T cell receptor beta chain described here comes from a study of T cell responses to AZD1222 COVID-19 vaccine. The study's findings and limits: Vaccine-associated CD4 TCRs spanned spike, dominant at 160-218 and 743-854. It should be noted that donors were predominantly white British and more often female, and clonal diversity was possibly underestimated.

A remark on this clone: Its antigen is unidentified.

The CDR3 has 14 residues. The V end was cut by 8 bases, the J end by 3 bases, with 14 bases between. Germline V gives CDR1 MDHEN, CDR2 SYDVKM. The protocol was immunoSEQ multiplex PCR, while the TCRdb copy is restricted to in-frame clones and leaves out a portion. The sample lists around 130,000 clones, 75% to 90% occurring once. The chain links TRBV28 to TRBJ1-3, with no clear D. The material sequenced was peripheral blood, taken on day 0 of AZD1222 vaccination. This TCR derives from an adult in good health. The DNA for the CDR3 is TGTGCCAGCGTCCCCCGGAATTTTGGAAACACCATATATTTT. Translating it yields CASVPRNFGNTIYF. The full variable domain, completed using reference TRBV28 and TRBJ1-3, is DVKVTQSSRYLVKRTGEKVFLECVQDMDHENMFWYRQDPGLGLRLIYFSYDVKMKEKGDIPEGYSVSREKKERFSLILESASTNQTSMYLCASVPRNFGNTIYFGEGSWLTVV.